In its sample, the clone carrying this T cell receptor beta chain was seen a few times. The data were taken from a study of T cell repertoires in cytomegalovirus infection. Study-level background: Based on public TCR beta signatures, there were indications of CMV infection and of a matching HLA type.

The germline V gene encodes CDR1 DFQATT and CDR2 SNEGSKA (reference sequence). The CDR3 is 16 amino acids. J lost 5 bases, V lost 3 bases, and 11 bases had no gene match. In TCRdb, the reads were re-called with MiXCR into one record per CDR3 protein. The table records 300,000 to 400,000 distinct CDR3 sequences, more than 8% of them present only once. This clonotype was obtained from a human donor in good health (CMV status not recorded). Some clones in this sample may be carry-over from other donors' samples. The rearrangement joins TRBV20-1 to TRBJ2-3; 10 bases agree with TRBD2. What was sequenced was PBMCs. CDR3 protein: CSASHTLGLAIDTQYF. Written as DNA, the CDR3 is TGCAGTGCTAGCCACACGTTGGGACTAGCGATAGATACGCAGTATTTT.